The 13 T cell receptor beta chains in this list originate from one sample, sequenced in a study of vaccination and CD4 T cells after COVID-19. The treatment denotes: roughly 11-day PBMC culture with coronavirus spike peptide pools or control peptides (ViraFEST assay). No antigen has been identified for these receptors. Sequence data for DNA of cultured CD4+ T cells were generated by the Oncomine TCR Beta short-read assay. One entry per CDR3 protein, called by TCRdb with MiXCR from the PCR reads. The sample holds roughly 19,000 distinct CDR3 sequences, 58% seen once. The sample consisted of CD4+ T cells from blood, cultured in vitro, taken before SARS-CoV-2 vaccination. The receptors were sampled from a human donor who had recovered from COVID-19.

This chain connects TRBV7-8 to TRBJ2-3; 7 bases fit TRBD1. Germline V gives CDR1 SGHVS, CDR2 FQNEAQ. V was clipped by 5 bases and J by 2 bases; unmatched bases: 7. CDR3 length: 15 amino acids. Here the CDR3 reads CASSRGDRDTDTQYF. As DNA, the CDR3 is TGTGCCAGCAGCCGTGGGGACAGAGACACAGATACGCAGTATTTT.

The chain recombines TRBV10-3 with TRBJ2-5, with TRBD1 as a possible D gene (5 bases). The CDR3 covers 16 residues. Trimming removed 3 bases from V and 2 bases from J, with 16 bases in between. Looked up from germline, CDR1 is ENHRY and CDR2 is SYGVKD. CDR3 loop: CAISDRAGSTQETQYF. For the CDR3, the DNA is TGTGCCATCAGTGACAGAGCAGGGTCCACTCAAGAGACCCAGTACTTC.

This clonotype is classed as medium-sized (0.01 to 0.1%). The junction departs from germline at one end; a sequencing error may be responsible. V is TRBV7-2 and J is TRBJ1-2; TRBD1 matches 10 bases. The CDR3 spans 14 residues. CDR1 SGHTA and CDR2 FQGNSA come from the germline V gene. The CDR3 DNA follows: TGTGCCAGCAGCTTTGGACAGGGGGACTACGGCTACACCTTC. Protein product: CASSFGQGDYGYTF.

This clonotype has just a few counts. The rearrangement links TRBV20-1 to TRBJ2-1; no definite D call. Germline V gives CDR1 DFQATT, CDR2 SNEGSKA (reference sequence). Trimming took off 6 bases at V and 0 bases at J, with 12 bases between the two ends. This CDR3 has 14 amino acids. The DNA of the CDR3 is TGCAGTGCCCGGACGCAGAGCTCCTACAATGAGCAGTTCTTC. Its protein is CSARTQSSYNEQFF.

This chain links TRBV6-5 with TRBJ2-5; 8 bases line up with TRBD1. V shed 4 bases and J 4 bases; nucleotides not matched to a gene: 8. The CDR3 length is 15 residues. CDR1 MNHEY and CDR2 SVGAGI come from the germline V gene. The CDR3 here is CASSSGTGPGETQYF. CDR3 DNA: TGTGCCAGCAGTTCGGGGACAGGCCCCGGAGAGACCCAGTACTTC.

CDR3 region: CASSLWGNQPQHF. The CDR3 nucleotides are TGTGCCAGCAGTTTATGGGGCAATCAGCCCCAGCATTTT. This sequence joins TRBV27 and TRBJ1-5; no firm D call. CDR1 MNHEY and CDR2 SMNVEV come from the germline V gene (reference sequence). V gave up 1 base and J gave up 2 bases, with 3 bases separating them. The CDR3 runs to 13 residues.

The chain uses TRBV12-3 or TRBV12-4 and TRBJ2-7, with TRBD1 matching over 11 bases. With 6 bases clipped from V and 3 bases from J, the junction kept 7 bases outside the gene matches. The CDR3 is 15 amino acids. The CDR3 bases are TGTGCCAGCAGCATCCCGGGACAGGGGGTCTACGAGCAGTACTTC. This sequence encodes CASSIPGQGVYEQYF.

A few counts support this clonotype. The chain carries TRBV20-1 and TRBJ2-7; 16 positions agree with TRBD2. Germline lookup yields CDR1 DFQATT and CDR2 SNEGSKA (reference sequence). V lost 0 bases to trimming and J lost 6 bases; unmatched junction nucleotides: 2. There are 15 residues in the CDR3. The DNA for the CDR3 is TGCAGTGCTAGAGACGGGACTAGCGGGAGGGTCGAGCAGTACTTC. It encodes CSARDGTSGRVEQYF.

V gene TRBV20-1 combines with J gene TRBJ2-3, with TRBD2 identical over 7 bases. Germline CDR1 reads DFQATT; CDR2 reads SNEGSKA (reference sequence). Trimming cost V 6 bases and J 5 bases; bases outside gene matches: 5. The length of the CDR3 is 12 residues. The CDR3 protein is CSAEGRGDTQYF. CDR3 nucleotides: TGCAGTGCCGAGGGGAGGGGAGATACGCAGTATTTT.

In this sample, this clonotype turned up a few times. The gene calls are TRBV20-1 and TRBJ2-3; a possible D gene is TRBD2 (6 bases). The CDR3 is made up of 15 amino acids. Germline V gene sequence: CDR1 DFQATT, CDR2 SNEGSKA (reference sequence). Trimming shortened V by 3 bases and J by 2 bases, and 15 bases separated the two germline ends. This CDR3 is CSASSPAGPTDTQYF. In nucleotides, the CDR3 is TGCAGTGCTAGTTCTCCGGCGGGGCCCACAGATACGCAGTATTTT.

This clonotype was seen only a few times. This chain connects TRBV6-5 to TRBJ2-1; 8 bases map to TRBD2. The CDR3 sequence is 17 residues long. The germline gives CDR1 MNHEY, CDR2 SVGAGI. V gave up 0 bases and J gave up 3 bases; unmatched junction bases: 7. CDR3 protein: CASSYSAGRGVYNEQFF. CDR3 DNA: TGTGCCAGCAGTTACTCTGCGGGGCGGGGGGTCTACAATGAGCAGTTCTTC.

The rearrangement links TRBV5-8 to TRBJ2-5; TRBD2 matches at 7 bases. V was clipped by 4 bases and J by 2 bases; unmatched bases: 8. The germline CDR1 and CDR2 sequences are SGHTS and YDEGEE. The CDR3 extends over 15 amino acids. The CDR3 nucleotides are TGTGCCAGCAGCAGGAGACCGGGACTACAAGAGACCCAGTACTTC. Amino acids: CASSRRPGLQETQYF.

V is TRBV6-2 or TRBV6-3 and J is TRBJ2-7; 9 positions match TRBD1. CDR3 length equals 13 residues. V shed 8 bases and J 0 bases; nucleotides not matched to a gene: 2. The germline V gene encodes CDR1 MNHEY and CDR2 SVGEGT. The CDR3 here is CASRTGDSYEQYF. The CDR3 DNA follows: TGTGCCAGCCGGACAGGGGACTCCTACGAGCAGTACTTC.